Below, 32 T cell receptor beta chains from the same sample are listed, as sequenced in a study of blood T cell repertoires in COVID-19. Clones were sequenced by immunoSEQ multiplex PCR, and TCRdb holds only the in-frame ones, with some missing. Of roughly 140,000 clones in the sample, around 87% were seen once. The sequencing input was PBMCs or T cells enriched from blood (not recorded which). The receptors shown here come from a man aged 55 to 69 who had recovered from COVID-19.

This clone has just a few counts. CDR3 sequence (DNA): TGCGCCAGCAGTGAACCGGGAACTGTCGAGCAGTACTTC. This sequence encodes CASSEPGTVEQYF. The chain links TRBV10-1 to TRBJ2-7; possibly TRBD2 for D (5 bases). The V end lost 3 bases, the J end lost 6 bases, and 12 bases lay between the germline ends. This CDR3 has 13 residues. Germline assignment: CDR1 WNHNN and CDR2 SYGVQD (reference sequence).

The chain has TRBV19 and TRBJ1-5; 7 positions match TRBD1. Germline V lookup: CDR1 LNHDA, CDR2 SQIVND (reference sequence). The ends lost 3 bases at V and 7 bases at J; junction bases unmatched: 9. This CDR3 has 15 amino acids. The CDR3 sequence is CASSISRGLQQPQHF. The CDR3 DNA reads TGTGCCAGTAGTATTTCCAGGGGGTTACAGCAGCCCCAGCATTTT.

The chain couples TRBV19 to TRBJ2-7; tentatively, D is TRBD1 (7 bases). V was cut by 5 bases and J by 6 bases, with 20 bases left in between. The CDR3 has 15 amino acids. Germline V gene sequence: CDR1 LNHDA, CDR2 SQIVND (reference sequence). The CDR3 here is CASSAGGLNRGEQYF. CDR3 DNA sequence: TGTGCCAGTAGTGCAGGGGGGCTGAACAGGGGCGAGCAGTACTTC.

The gene calls are TRBV2 and TRBJ2-7, with 14 bases that match TRBD2. V lost 7 bases to trimming and J lost 4 bases; unmatched junction nucleotides: 3. Germline V CDR1 and CDR2: SNHLY, FYNNEI. This CDR3 is 14 amino acids long. The CDR3 region has the DNA TGTGCCAGCATATGGACTAGCGGGAGGTACGAGCAGTACTTC. As protein: CASIWTSGRYEQYF.

The chain combines TRBV28 with TRBJ1-1; D unresolved. The CDR3 loop spans 16 amino acids. The V and J ends lost 6 bases and 0 bases respectively, with 17 bases between them. Germline CDR1 and CDR2: MDHEN and SYDVKM. This chain's CDR3 is CASRPYVSVMNTEAFF. The CDR3 nucleotides are TGTGCCAGCAGGCCATACGTGTCAGTCATGAACACTGAAGCTTTCTTT. Combining the CDR3 with reference TRBV28 and TRBJ1-1 gives the whole variable domain DVKVTQSSRYLVKRTGEKVFLECVQDMDHENMFWYRQDPGLGLRLIYFSYDVKMKEKGDIPEGYSVSREKKERFSLILESASTNQTSMYLCASRPYVSVMNTEAFFGQGTRLTVV.

This clone showed up just a few times. The genes are TRBV2 and TRBJ1-5; D is uncertain. This CDR3 is built from 13 residues. Deletions cut 6 bases from V and 4 bases from J, with 10 bases between. Germline V gene data show CDR1 as SNHLY and CDR2 as FYNNEI. The CDR3 reads CASSAYPNQPQHF. The CDR3 DNA is TGTGCCAGCAGCGCCTACCCAAATCAGCCCCAGCATTTT.

This sequence joins TRBV5-1 and TRBJ1-6; D gene ambiguous. The V end was cut by 0 bases, the J end by 9 bases, with 13 bases between. Germline loops: CDR1 SGHRS, CDR2 YFSETQ. The CDR3 loop spans 15 amino acids. The CDR3 nucleotides are TGCGCCAGCAGCTTGGCCTGGGAGGGCAGTTCACCCCTCCACTTT. Translation: CASSLAWEGSSPLHF. Combining the CDR3 with reference TRBV5-1 and TRBJ1-6 gives the whole variable domain KAGVTQTPRYLIKTRGQQVTLSCSPISGHRSVSWYQQTPGQGLQFLFEYFSETQRNKGNFPGRFSGRQFSNSRSEMNVSTLELGDSALYLCASSLAWEGSSPLHFGNGTRLTVT.

The chain links TRBV27 to TRBJ2-1, with 11 bases identical to TRBD2. Germline V lookup: CDR1 MNHEY, CDR2 SMNVEV (reference sequence). V lost 5 bases to trimming and J lost 3 bases; unmatched junction nucleotides: 9. This CDR3 contains 17 residues. The CDR3 region is CASSRLNSGRVYNEQFF. CDR3 nucleotides: TGTGCCAGCAGTCGACTCAATAGCGGGAGGGTCTACAATGAGCAGTTCTTC.

The chain combines TRBV20-1 with TRBJ1-6, with unresolved D. CDR3 length: 13 amino acids. V was cut by 3 bases and J by 9 bases, with 12 bases left in between. CDR1 and CDR2 from the germline V gene are DFQATT and SNEGSKA (reference sequence). This CDR3 reads CSASDTAGSPLHF. CDR3 nucleotides: TGCAGTGCTAGTGACACGGCGGGTTCACCCCTCCACTTT.

The rearrangement links TRBV18 to TRBJ2-1, with D possibly being TRBD2 (5 bases). From germline, CDR1 is KGHSH and CDR2 LQKENI. The length of the CDR3 is 14 residues. Trimming cost V 6 bases and J 5 bases, with 14 bases left between them. The CDR3 nucleotides are TGTGCCAGCTCCCCAGTGGACGGGGACAATGAGCAGTTCTTC. This translates into CASSPVDGDNEQFF.

The V and J genes are TRBV30 and TRBJ2-7; perhaps TRBD2 as D (6 bases). Trimming removed 3 bases at V and 8 bases at J, with 14 bases between. The CDR3 length is 12 residues. CDR1 is GTSNPN, CDR2 SVGIG, per germline (reference sequence). CDR3 residues: CAWRENRGKQYF. Written as DNA, the CDR3 is TGTGCCTGGAGAGAAAATCGGGGGAAGCAGTACTTC.

V and J are TRBV7-9 and TRBJ1-6, with D possibly being TRBD1 (6 bases). With 4 bases removed from V and 8 bases from J, the gap between germline ends came to 15 bases. This CDR3 contains 15 residues. Germline values: CDR1 SEHNR, CDR2 FQNEAQ (reference sequence). Here the CDR3 reads CASSSAAPGDSPLHF. CDR3 bases: TGTGCCAGCAGCTCCGCGGCCCCAGGGGATTCACCCCTCCACTTT.

This chain joins TRBV5-1 and TRBJ1-4, with unresolved D. Germline CDR1 reads SGHRS; CDR2 reads YFSETQ. The V end was cut by 1 base, the J end by 2 bases, with 9 bases between. The CDR3 sequence is 15 residues long. The CDR3 loop reads CASSLRSGTNEKLFF. For the CDR3, the DNA is TGCGCCAGCAGCTTGCGTTCAGGTACTAATGAAAAACTGTTTTTT.

The genes are TRBV29-1 and TRBJ2-7; 16 bases line up with TRBD2. The CDR3 length is 13 residues. J was trimmed by 7 bases and V by 6 bases; bases with no gene match: 3. Germline-derived CDR1 and CDR2 are SQVTM and ANQGSEA. This chain's CDR3 is CSVGTSGRGEQYF. The CDR3 coding sequence is TGCAGCGTGGGGACTAGCGGGAGGGGTGAGCAGTACTTC.

The chain joins TRBV6-5 to TRBJ1-4; 11 positions agree with TRBD1. The CDR3 is 15 residues long. V lost 7 bases to trimming and J lost 1 base; unmatched junction nucleotides: 2. Germline V CDR1 and CDR2: MNHEY, SVGAGI. CDR3 in DNA: TGTGCCAGCATTGGGACAGGGGGAACTAATGAAAAACTGTTTTTT. Translated: CASIGTGGTNEKLFF.

The chain links TRBV11-3 to TRBJ2-7; 9 positions match TRBD1. The CDR3 totals 13 residues. Germline assignment: CDR1 SGHNT and CDR2 YENEEA. Losses at the gene ends were 3 bases for V and 5 bases for J; bases not matched to a gene: 2. DNA of the CDR3: TGTGCCAGCAGCTTTAGACAGGGGGACGAGCAGTACTTC. This sequence encodes CASSFRQGDEQYF.

V usage is TRBV15 and J usage is TRBJ2-7, with 7 bases lining up with TRBD2. Germline CDR1 and CDR2: LNHNV and YYDKDF (reference sequence). With V trimmed by 0 bases and J by 6 bases, 5 bases remained unmatched. This CDR3 has 14 residues. The CDR3 reads CATSRDRGGPEQYF. CDR3 sequence (DNA): TGTGCCACCAGCAGAGATCGGGGAGGGCCCGAGCAGTACTTC.

J is TRBJ2-3 and V is TRBV4-1; 10 bases are a match to TRBD1. This CDR3 has 16 residues. CDR1 MGHRA and CDR2 YSYEKL come from the germline V gene. The V and J ends lost 1 base and 6 bases, in that order; junction bases with no gene match: 7. CDR3 protein: CASSQVRQGAPDTQYF. As DNA, the CDR3 is TGCGCCAGCAGCCAAGTCAGACAGGGGGCGCCCGATACGCAGTATTTT.

The J gene is TRBJ1-6, the V gene TRBV6-5, with 8 bases lining up with TRBD1. V lost 5 bases and J lost 10; bases outside the gene matches: 10. The CDR3 covers 15 residues. The germline gives CDR1 MNHEY, CDR2 SVGAGI. The CDR3 sequence is CASSPAGTGLSPLHF. The DNA of the CDR3 is TGTGCCAGCAGTCCTGCCGGGACAGGACTATCACCCCTCCACTTT.

The chain employs TRBV27 and TRBJ1-5; D not resolved. CDR3 length equals 12 residues. Germline V lookup: CDR1 MNHEY, CDR2 SMNVEV (reference sequence). The V end lost 5 bases, the J end lost 3 bases, and 5 bases lay between the germline ends. The CDR3 nucleotides read TGTGCCAGCAGTCCCAACAATCAGCCCCAGCATTTT. Its protein is CASSPNNQPQHF.

The chain carries TRBV30 and TRBJ1-5, with D possibly TRBD1 on 6 matching bases. Looked up from germline, CDR1 is GTSNPN and CDR2 is SVGIG (reference sequence). V was shortened by 0 bases and J by 1 base, with 7 bases between the two germline ends. This CDR3 comprises 14 residues. DNA of the CDR3: TGTGCCTGGAGTGTACAGGGAAGCAATCAGCCCCAGCATTTT. It encodes CAWSVQGSNQPQHF.

The gene calls are TRBV19 and TRBJ2-7; 7 bases are shared with TRBD1. The V gene end was trimmed by 6 bases and the J gene end by 0 bases; junction bases not matched to a gene: 8. The germline gives CDR1 LNHDA, CDR2 SQIVND (reference sequence). The CDR3 spans 15 residues. The CDR3 nucleotides are TGTGCCAGTAGGACAGGGTCTCATAGCTCCTACGAGCAGTACTTC. Its protein product is CASRTGSHSSYEQYF.

The chain recombines TRBV20-1 with TRBJ2-3; 7 nucleotides line up with TRBD2. Trimming took 3 bases from V and 3 from J; bases not matched to a gene: 9. This CDR3 comprises 15 residues. CDR1 is DFQATT and CDR2 is SNEGSKA in the germline V gene (reference sequence). The CDR3 loop is CSASPPGGGTDTQYF. CDR3 coding DNA: TGCAGTGCTAGTCCCCCGGGCGGGGGAACAGATACGCAGTATTTT.

The chain uses TRBV5-1 and TRBJ2-7, with D perhaps given as TRBD1 or TRBD2 (6 bases each). This CDR3 comprises 13 residues. Per the germline V gene, CDR1 is SGHRS and CDR2 is YFSETQ. The germline V and J ends were trimmed by 4 bases and 5 bases, with 13 bases remaining between them. DNA for the CDR3: TGCGCCAGCAGCCTGGAGGGACACCACGAGCAGTACTTC. This codes for CASSLEGHHEQYF.

The genes are TRBV9 and TRBJ1-1; no reliable D call. Germline CDR1 is SGDLS and CDR2 is YYNGEE. Deletions cut 4 bases from V and 1 base from J, with 8 bases between. The CDR3 has 13 amino acids. DNA for the CDR3: TGTGCCAGCAGCATCACACGGAACACTGAAGCTTTCTTT. This translates into CASSITRNTEAFF.

The chain employs TRBV30 and TRBJ1-4, with 11 bases identical to TRBD1. CDR3 size: 14 residues. In germline, CDR1 is GTSNPN, CDR2 SVGIG (reference sequence). V was clipped by 1 base and J by 10 bases; unmatched bases: 5. The CDR3 DNA reads as TGTGCCTGGAGTGACGGGACAGGGGGAAGAAAACTGTTTTTT. Its protein product is CAWSDGTGGRKLFF.

The table lists this clone with a count of one. The rearrangement uses TRBV27 and TRBJ1-1; D unresolved. The V end was cut by 0 bases, the J end by 4 bases, with 9 bases between. The CDR3 extends over 14 amino acids. CDR1 is MNHEY and CDR2 is SMNVEV in the germline V gene (reference sequence). The CDR3 is CASSLSTLSTEAFF. In DNA, the CDR3 is TGTGCCAGCAGTTTATCAACCCTATCCACTGAAGCTTTCTTT.

The V call is TRBV9, the J call TRBJ2-7; 11 bases map to TRBD2. Germline V gene sequence: CDR1 SGDLS, CDR2 YYNGEE. The CDR3 length is 15 residues. V trimming: 2 bases; J trimming: 0 bases; junction bases outside the gene matches: 1. The DNA of the CDR3 is TGTGCCAGCAGCGTGGGGACTAGCGGCTCCTACGAGCAGTACTTC. Encoded protein: CASSVGTSGSYEQYF.

This chain's CDR3 is CASSRGTLNEQFF. In DNA, the CDR3 is TGCGCCAGCAGCAGGGGGACGCTCAATGAGCAGTTCTTC. The chain carries TRBV10-1 and TRBJ2-1; 7 bases are a match to TRBD1. The V and J ends lost 6 bases and 6 bases, in that order; junction bases with no gene match: 5. This CDR3 has 13 amino acids. Germline-derived CDR1 and CDR2 are WNHNN and SYGVQD (reference sequence).

V gene TRBV25-1 combines with J gene TRBJ1-3; a possible D gene is TRBD1 (5 bases). The CDR3 is 18 residues long. Germline loops: CDR1 MGHDK, CDR2 SYGVNS. Trimming removed 5 bases at V and 2 bases at J, with 22 bases between. The CDR3 DNA reads as TGTGCCAGCAGTACCCCCGGGGGGTTGAGACGCCCTGGAAACACCATATATTTT. Residues: CASSTPGGLRRPGNTIYF.

The chain links TRBV7-9 to TRBJ2-7, with TRBD2 as a possible D gene (7 bases). Trimming stripped 1 base from V and 5 bases from J, with 18 bases between. Germline values: CDR1 SEHNR, CDR2 FQNEAQ (reference sequence). This CDR3 spans 16 amino acids. The CDR3 coding sequence is TGTGCCAGCAGCTTAGAGGGGGGGCTAGCGAGGAACGAGCAGTACTTC. It encodes CASSLEGGLARNEQYF.

The chain recombines TRBV9 with TRBJ2-7, with D perhaps TRBD2 (7 bases). Germline assignment: CDR1 SGDLS and CDR2 YYNGEE. This CDR3 region has 15 residues. Trimming removed 0 bases at V and 6 bases at J, with 16 bases between. In DNA, the CDR3 is TGTGCCAGCAGCGTAGTAGGGGGGGCCCCCTCCGAGCAGTACTTC. Translation: CASSVVGGAPSEQYF.